This TCR beta chain was captured in a study of OX40 agonist ivuxolimab in advanced cancers. For context, the study as a whole: Ivuxolimab, which targeted the costimulatory receptor OX40 (CD134), was an agonistic, fully human IgG2 monoclonal antibody. Intravenous ivuxolimab was administered to patients every 2 weeks at six dose levels: 0.01, 0.1, 0.3, 1.5, 3 and 10 mg/kg. Among the roughly 50 dose-escalation patients, around 20 had hepatocellular carcinoma, roughly 15 melanoma, 9 renal cell carcinoma and 9 head and neck cancer. In the dose-escalation cohort, around four fifths of patients were male, and the mean age was approximately 64 years, with a range of roughly 23 to 85. Prior anti-PD-1, anti-PD-L1 or anti-CTLA-4 therapy was permitted, and checkpoint inhibitors had been received by roughly 40% of dose-escalation patients. Partial responses occurred in three dose-escalation patients, of whom one had hepatocellular carcinoma and two had cutaneous melanoma. Peripheral TCRbeta sequencing aimed to test whether ivuxolimab altered TCR sequence diversity and caused clonal T-cell expansion. The monotherapy dose-escalation portion (N ≈ 52 patients) of the phase I ivuxolimab trial is reported in the paper.

Genomic DNA was isolated from the sorted cells so that the TCRbeta CDR3 region could be sequenced. TCRbeta CDR3 regions were sequenced using the immunoSEQ Assay. TCRdb took this table from immuneACCESS and kept in-frame rearrangements with V and J called. Such tables lack part of the clones; where checked against another copy, unresolved V genes explain under half of the gap, and the rest is unexplained. The sample table records fewer than 60,000 clones; approximately 80% of these occur just once. The ten largest clonotypes hold more than 3.5% of the sample. A word on this clone: Its antigen remains undetermined. Within one base of it there is no much larger clone, and no base qualities were kept.

Broad study findings and their caveats: After ivuxolimab, expanded clones were on average more numerous among CD8+ T cells than among CD4+ T cells. Clonal expansion of both CD4+ and CD8+ blood T cells was observed from baseline to week 6 at doses 0.1 to 3.0 mg/kg. Partial responders in the 0.1-3.0 mg/kg groups had among the lowest normalized peripheral clonal expansion, especially among CD8+ T cells. The antigen specificity of the peripheral T cells that underwent clonal expansion was not determined. Low levels of normalized T-cell clonal expansion were also seen in some nonresponding patients.

Reading the germline V gene (reference sequence) gives CDR1 MNHNY and CDR2 SVGAGI. Including the terminal cysteine and phenylalanine, the CDR3 comprises 14 residues. The DNA shown is the 42-base CDR3, in frame from base 1. Trimming accounts for 5 bases at V and 1 base at J, while the number of junction bases matched to no gene is 4. The trial excluded patients who had a history of autoimmune disease or who were on systemic immunosuppression. Peripheral blood for TCR sequencing was drawn from every dose cohort at baseline, at cycle 4 day 1 and at cycle 7 day 1. Samples came from an open-label, multicenter, first-in-human phase I dose-escalation trial of ivuxolimab. Adults with locally advanced or metastatic melanoma, renal cell carcinoma, hepatocellular carcinoma or head and neck squamous cell carcinoma were enrolled in the trial. CD4+ and CD8+ T cells were sorted separately from peripheral blood before TCR sequencing.

Sequenced here: CD4+ or CD8+ T cells sorted from blood, sampled in a trial of the OX40 agonist ivuxolimab. This receptor chain uses TRBV6-6 and TRBJ1-1; 7 middle bases align to TRBD1. This TCR was recovered from an adult with an advanced solid tumor such as melanoma, head and neck, liver or kidney cancer. The DNA is TGTGCCAGCAGTCAACAGGGGCCGAACACTGAAGCTTTCTTT. The encoded protein is CASSQQGPNTEAFF.